These 24 T cell receptor beta chains came from one sample sequenced in a study of T cell responses to AZD1222 COVID-19 vaccine. Libraries were prepared by immunoSEQ multiplex PCR; TCRdb keeps only in-frame clonotypes and omits some of them. Here the sample spans about 35,000 clones, less than 90% being singletons. The specimen was peripheral blood, collected on day 0 of AZD1222 vaccination. These TCRs come from an adult in good health.

This clone has only a few counts. This sequence joins TRBV7-9 and TRBJ1-5, with D perhaps matching TRBD1 (6 bases). V lost 1 base to trimming and J lost 4 bases, with 11 bases between them. The CDR3 runs 15 residues. Per germline, CDR1 SEHNR and CDR2 FQNEAQ (reference sequence). CDR3 DNA sequence: TGTGCCAGCAGCTTAGTGGGGGGGGCGAATCAGCCCCAGCATTTT. This gives the protein CASSLVGGANQPQHF. Drawing the rest from reference TRBV7-9 and TRBJ1-5, the complete variable domain is DTGVSQNPRHKITKRGQNVTFRCDPISEHNRLYWYRQTLGQGPEFLTYFQNEAQLEKSRLLSDRFSAERPKGSFSTLEIQRTEQGDSAMYLCASSLVGGANQPQHFGDGTRLSIL.

V gene TRBV28 combines with J gene TRBJ1-1, with 9 bases that match TRBD1. J lost 2 bases, V lost 6 bases, and 4 bases had no gene match. The CDR3 contains 14 residues. Germline assignment: CDR1 MDHEN and CDR2 SYDVKM. As DNA, the CDR3 is TGTGCCAGCAGGTCGGGACAGGGAAACACTGAAGCTTTCTTT. This sequence encodes CASRSGQGNTEAFF. Drawing the rest from reference TRBV28 and TRBJ1-1, the complete variable domain is DVKVTQSSRYLVKRTGEKVFLECVQDMDHENMFWYRQDPGLGLRLIYFSYDVKMKEKGDIPEGYSVSREKKERFSLILESASTNQTSMYLCASRSGQGNTEAFFGQGTRLTVV.

The genes are TRBV7-8 and TRBJ1-4, with D hard to call. Germline loops: CDR1 SGHVS, CDR2 FQNEAQ. This CDR3 is 15 amino acids long. V was shortened by 3 bases and J by 7 bases, with 15 bases between the two germline ends. CDR3 sequence reads: CASSLEVVRVEKLFF. The CDR3 DNA reads as TGTGCCAGCAGCTTGGAGGTTGTACGTGTTGAAAAACTGTTTTTT. The full variable domain, with the rest looked up from reference TRBV7-8 and TRBJ1-4, is GAGVSQSPRYKVAKRGQDVALRCDPISGHVSLFWYQQALGQGPEFLTYFQNEAQLDKSGLPSDRFFAERPEGSVSTLKIQRTQQEDSAVYLCASSLEVVRVEKLFFGSGTQLSVL.

The chain couples TRBV18 to TRBJ2-5; the D is unclear. This CDR3 has 12 amino acids. CDR1 and CDR2 from the germline V gene are KGHSH and LQKENI. Trimming shortened V by 4 bases and J by 1 base, and 4 bases separated the two germline ends. This CDR3 reads CASSLLQETQYF. The CDR3 coding sequence is TGTGCCAGCTCACTCCTCCAAGAGACCCAGTACTTC. Variable domain in full (rest from reference TRBV18 and TRBJ2-5): NAGVMQNPRHLVRRRGQEARLRCSPMKGHSHVYWYRQLPEEGLKFMVYLQKENIIDESGMPKERFSAEFPKEGPSILRIQQVVRGDSAAYFCASSLLQETQYFGPGTRLLVL.

The chain links TRBV5-8 to TRBJ2-5; 7 bases match TRBD1. Trimming at V came to 4 bases and at J to 5 bases, leaving 11 bases not matched to a gene. CDR1 is SGHTS, CDR2 YDEGEE, per germline. The CDR3 consists of 15 residues. CDR3 bases: TGTGCCAGCAGCCCACACGAGGGGGCGACGGAGACCCAGTACTTC. Its protein is CASSPHEGATETQYF.

The chain couples TRBV19 to TRBJ2-3; tentatively, D is TRBD2 (5 bases). Germline values: CDR1 LNHDA, CDR2 SQIVND (reference sequence). The CDR3 contains 12 residues. V lost 5 bases and J lost 6, with 9 bases in between. This chain's CDR3 is CASSETGDTQYF. The CDR3 bases are TGTGCCAGTAGTGAGACGGGGGATACGCAGTATTTT. Together with reference TRBV19 and TRBJ2-3, the CDR3 gives the full variable domain: DGGITQSPKYLFRKEGQNVTLSCEQNLNHDAMYWYRQDPGQGLRLIYYSQIVNDFQKGDIAEGYSVSREKKESFPLTVTSAQKNPTAFYLCASSETGDTQYFGPGTRLTVL.

This clone was counted a single time. The rearrangement uses TRBV30 and TRBJ2-1; 12 bases agree with TRBD2. J gave up 7 bases and V 3 bases, and 7 bases lay outside the gene matches. Germline lookup yields CDR1 GTSNPN and CDR2 SVGIG (reference sequence). This CDR3 has 15 amino acids. The CDR3 DNA is TGTGCCTGGAGCCCAGGACTAGCGGGAAAGAATGAGCAGTTCTTC. Translating gives CAWSPGLAGKNEQFF.

The J gene is TRBJ2-2, the V gene TRBV2, with D maybe TRBD1 (5 bases). CDR1 and CDR2 from the germline V gene are SNHLY and FYNNEI. The CDR3 runs to 15 residues. V shed 3 bases and J shed 0 bases, with 8 bases lying between them. The CDR3 protein is CASSESGSNTGELFF. For the CDR3, the DNA is TGTGCCAGCAGTGAGTCAGGGTCGAACACCGGGGAGCTGTTTTTT.

The rearrangement links TRBV24-1 to TRBJ1-2; 7 bases map to TRBD1. This CDR3 spans 12 amino acids. The J segment lost 4 bases and the V segment lost 10 bases, leaving 5 bases of the junction unmatched. Germline V CDR1 and CDR2: KGHDR, SFDVKD. The CDR3 reads CATSGGSYGYTF. CDR3 sequence (DNA): TGTGCCACTTCAGGGGGATCCTATGGCTACACCTTC.

This sequence joins TRBV28 and TRBJ1-2, with 7 nucleotides matching TRBD1. Germline CDR1 and CDR2: MDHEN and SYDVKM. The CDR3 has 13 amino acids. With V trimmed by 5 bases and J by 7 bases, 7 bases remained unmatched. The CDR3 DNA follows: TGTGCCAGCAGTATCTCACAGGGGCGTGGCTACACCTTC. The encoded protein is CASSISQGRGYTF.

The chain recombines TRBV6-1 with TRBJ1-6; D call uncertain. Between the trimmed V and J ends, which lost 3 bases and 10 bases, there was a span of 13 bases. CDR1 and CDR2 (germline): MNHNS, SASEGT. This CDR3 is built from 14 residues. The CDR3, as DNA: TGTGCCAGCAGTGAGCCCTCGAGAGGGTCACCCCTCCACTTT. This codes for CASSEPSRGSPLHF.

V and J are TRBV6-1 and TRBJ2-1; perhaps D is TRBD1 or TRBD2 (6 bases each). Germline-derived CDR1 and CDR2 are MNHNS and SASEGT. CDR3 length: 16 residues. V lost 3 bases and J 0 bases, leaving 12 bases between the germline ends. The CDR3 is CASSEGGPSSYNEQFF. The CDR3 bases are TGTGCCAGCAGTGAGGGGGGCCCGAGCTCCTACAATGAGCAGTTCTTC.

The chain employs TRBV28 and TRBJ1-5; 7 bases match TRBD1. The CDR3 extends over 14 amino acids. From germline, CDR1 is MDHEN and CDR2 SYDVKM. J was trimmed by 6 bases and V by 8 bases; bases with no gene match: 10. The CDR3 protein is CASDTGVGGQPQHF. The CDR3 DNA reads TGTGCCAGCGATACAGGGGTCGGGGGTCAGCCCCAGCATTTT.

The V call is TRBV7-8, the J call TRBJ2-7, with unresolved D. There are 12 residues in the CDR3. Trimming removed 5 bases at V and 3 bases at J, with 8 bases between. Looked up from germline, CDR1 is SGHVS and CDR2 is FQNEAQ. The CDR3 DNA sequence: TGTGCCAGCAGCCCAGACCTCTACGAGCAGTACTTC. Residues: CASSPDLYEQYF. Looking up the rest from reference TRBV7-8 and TRBJ2-7 gives the full variable domain: GAGVSQSPRYKVAKRGQDVALRCDPISGHVSLFWYQQALGQGPEFLTYFQNEAQLDKSGLPSDRFFAERPEGSVSTLKIQRTQQEDSAVYLCASSPDLYEQYFGPGTRLTVT.

This clone has just one count. The V and J genes are TRBV4-2 and TRBJ2-5; weak D call: TRBD2 (5 bases). Germline V gene data show CDR1 as LGHNA and CDR2 as YNFKEQ. Trimming took off 6 bases at V and 1 base at J, with 9 bases between the two ends. There are 13 residues in the CDR3. This CDR3 is CASRLEGQETQYF. For the CDR3, the DNA is TGTGCCAGCAGGCTCGAGGGCCAAGAGACCCAGTACTTC.

The V call is TRBV5-1, the J call TRBJ2-2; 8 nucleotides match TRBD2. The junction had 2 bases not matched to a gene; V was cut back by 2 bases and J by 5 bases. Germline CDR1 SGHRS, CDR2 YFSETQ. CDR3 length: 14 residues. The DNA for the CDR3 is TGCGCCAGCAGCTTTATAGCGGGGACCGGGGAGCTGTTTTTT. This sequence encodes CASSFIAGTGELFF.

This sequence joins TRBV28 and TRBJ1-5; D is possibly TRBD1 (5 bases). V gave up 6 bases and J gave up 5 bases, with 14 bases separating them. CDR3 length: 14 amino acids. CDR1 MDHEN and CDR2 SYDVKM come from the germline V gene. The CDR3 loop is CASRRLGAHQPQHF. The CDR3 region has the DNA TGTGCCAGCAGACGCCTCGGGGCCCATCAGCCCCAGCATTTT.

This clone was seen only a few times. V is TRBV27 and J is TRBJ2-1, with 8 bases that match TRBD2. The V gene end was trimmed by 6 bases and the J gene end by 7 bases; junction bases not matched to a gene: 8. Germline V gene lookup returns CDR1 MNHEY and CDR2 SMNVEV (reference sequence). The CDR3 sequence is 14 residues long. The CDR3: CASSIRRGGNEQFF. For the CDR3, the DNA is TGTGCCAGCAGCATTCGTCGGGGGGGTAATGAGCAGTTCTTC.

This chain connects TRBV15 to TRBJ2-7; D gene ambiguous. This CDR3 contains 15 residues. Trimming shortened V by 0 bases and J by 3 bases, and 12 bases separated the two germline ends. Germline V gene lookup returns CDR1 LNHNV and CDR2 YYDKDF (reference sequence). CDR3 coding DNA: TGTGCCACCAGCAGAGAAAGTCACAGTGTCTACGAGCAGTACTTC. Encoded protein: CATSRESHSVYEQYF.

The CDR3 DNA reads as TGTGCCTGGAGTGTGAGGGGGAATCAGCCCCAGCATTTT. It yields the protein CAWSVRGNQPQHF. The chain couples TRBV30 to TRBJ1-5; the D gene is possibly TRBD1 (6 bases). Trimming stripped 0 bases from V and 4 bases from J, with 7 bases between. This CDR3 contains 13 residues. Germline loops: CDR1 GTSNPN, CDR2 SVGIG (reference sequence).

The gene calls are TRBV7-9 and TRBJ1-5; no firm D call. V was clipped by 0 bases and J by 0 bases, with 9 bases between them. Per the germline V gene, CDR1 is SEHNR and CDR2 is FQNEAQ (reference sequence). The CDR3 length is 16 residues. In nucleotides, the CDR3 is TGTGCCAGCAGCTTAGCCACAGACGGTAGCAATCAGCCCCAGCATTTT. It codes for CASSLATDGSNQPQHF. The full variable domain, its missing parts supplied by reference TRBV7-9 and TRBJ1-5, is DTGVSQNPRHKITKRGQNVTFRCDPISEHNRLYWYRQTLGQGPEFLTYFQNEAQLEKSRLLSDRFSAERPKGSFSTLEIQRTEQGDSAMYLCASSLATDGSNQPQHFGDGTRLSIL.

The rearrangement uses TRBV28 and TRBJ1-5; no clear D. The germline V and J ends were trimmed by 5 bases and 2 bases, with 10 bases remaining between them. Germline V CDR1 and CDR2: MDHEN, SYDVKM. CDR3 size: 14 residues. Here the CDR3 DNA reads TGTGCCAGCAGTATTGCGGGCGGCAATCAGCCCCAGCATTTT. Encoded protein: CASSIAGGNQPQHF.

The chain joins TRBV18 to TRBJ1-1; D gene unclear. The CDR3 runs to 13 residues. Trimming stripped 2 bases from V and 0 bases from J, with 4 bases between. Germline CDR1 is KGHSH and CDR2 is LQKENI. The CDR3 loop reads CASSPSMNTEAFF. DNA for the CDR3: TGTGCCAGCTCACCATCCATGAACACTGAAGCTTTCTTT.

The rearrangement uses TRBV6-5 and TRBJ1-4; D not certain. Germline V lookup: CDR1 MNHEY, CDR2 SVGAGI. V dropped 2 bases and J dropped 8 bases, with 18 bases sitting between them. The CDR3 extends over 16 amino acids. The CDR3 sequence is CASSYRTSPNGEKLFF. For the CDR3, the DNA is TGTGCCAGCAGTTACAGGACCTCACCTAATGGAGAAAAACTGTTTTTT.